Below are 32 T cell receptor beta chains sequenced from a single sample in a study of blood T cell repertoires in COVID-19. Only in-frame clones appear in the TCRdb table, and some are missing; sequencing was by immunoSEQ multiplex PCR. The sample contains approximately 250,000 clones, around 90% of which appear only once. Sequencing input: peripheral blood. These TCRs come from a woman aged 55 to 70 with COVID-19, enrolled during active disease.

This chain uses TRBV30 with TRBJ1-5; maybe TRBD1 (6 bases). Trimming removed 0 bases from V and 5 bases from J, with 14 bases in between. The CDR3 extends over 15 amino acids. The V gene's germline CDR1 is GTSNPN and CDR2 SVGIG (reference sequence). CDR3 nucleotide sequence: TGTGCCTGGAGTGTACCCCGGACAGACTATCAGCCCCAGCATTTT. This codes for CAWSVPRTDYQPQHF.

The V and J genes are TRBV7-6 and TRBJ2-1; the D is unclear. The V end was cut by 2 bases, the J end by 7 bases, with 15 bases between. Germline loops: CDR1 SGHVS, CDR2 FNYEAQ. There are 15 residues in the CDR3. The CDR3 region has the DNA TGTGCCAGCAGCTTAATCTCTAGTTTAAAAAATGAGCAGTTCTTC. Amino acid sequence: CASSLISSLKNEQFF.

CDR3 sequence: CASSLGGSDLNEQFF. CDR3 coding DNA: TGTGCCAGCAGCTTAGGCGGGAGCGACCTCAATGAGCAGTTCTTC. The V call is TRBV11-3, the J call TRBJ2-1, with 7 bases fitting TRBD2. With V trimmed by 1 base and J by 6 bases, 6 bases remained unmatched. The CDR3 spans 15 residues. Germline-derived CDR1 and CDR2 are SGHNT and YENEEA.

The chain carries TRBV15 and TRBJ2-7, with TRBD2 matching over 9 bases. CDR3 length equals 15 residues. The trim removed 1 base at V and 4 bases at J, leaving 5 bases unmatched. CDR1 is LNHNV, CDR2 YYDKDF, per germline (reference sequence). Here the CDR3 DNA reads TGTGCCACCAGCAGAGGGACTAGCGCCCTTTACGAGCAGTACTTC. Protein product: CATSRGTSALYEQYF.

The chain joins TRBV5-1 to TRBJ1-2, with 8 bases that match TRBD1. V gave up 3 bases and J gave up 4 bases; unmatched junction bases: 2. CDR1 SGHRS and CDR2 YFSETQ come from the germline V gene. CDR3 length: 13 residues. In DNA form, the CDR3 reads TGCGCCAGCAGCTCAGGGGGCAGCTATGGCTACACCTTC. It yields the protein CASSSGGSYGYTF.

The CDR3 is CASSLAGPGQNQPQHF. CDR3 coding DNA: TGTGCCAGCAGCTTAGCGGGCCCCGGCCAGAATCAGCCCCAGCATTTT. The chain combines TRBV7-8 with TRBJ1-5; D is undetermined. Per germline, CDR1 SGHVS and CDR2 FQNEAQ. The CDR3 consists of 16 residues. Deletions cut 0 bases from V and 4 bases from J, with 13 bases between. Together with reference TRBV7-8 and TRBJ1-5, the CDR3 gives the full variable domain: GAGVSQSPRYKVAKRGQDVALRCDPISGHVSLFWYQQALGQGPEFLTYFQNEAQLDKSGLPSDRFFAERPEGSVSTLKIQRTQQEDSAVYLCASSLAGPGQNQPQHFGDGTRLSIL.

The chain combines TRBV5-1 with TRBJ2-7, with TRBD2 identical over 8 bases. This CDR3 has 14 residues. V was pared by 0 bases and J by 6 bases, with 5 bases of the junction left unmatched. CDR1 and CDR2 from the germline V gene are SGHRS and YFSETQ. CDR3 in DNA: TGCGCCAGCAGCTTGGAGCTAGCGGGTGGCGAGCAGTACTTC. Encoded protein: CASSLELAGGEQYF. Variable domain in full (rest from reference TRBV5-1 and TRBJ2-7): KAGVTQTPRYLIKTRGQQVTLSCSPISGHRSVSWYQQTPGQGLQFLFEYFSETQRNKGNFPGRFSGRQFSNSRSEMNVSTLELGDSALYLCASSLELAGGEQYFGPGTRLTVT.

V gene TRBV10-1 combines with J gene TRBJ2-1; TRBD2 matches at 9 bases. From germline, CDR1 is WNHNN and CDR2 SYGVQD (reference sequence). Germline trimming cut 1 base from V and 3 bases from J; bases unmatched to any gene: 10. The CDR3 covers 18 residues. The CDR3 DNA follows: TGCGCCAGCAGTGAGTTCCCCCTGACTAGCGGAAACTACAATGAGCAGTTCTTC. It specifies CASSEFPLTSGNYNEQFF.

The chain recombines TRBV6-7 with TRBJ1-2, with 8 bases identical to TRBD1. TRBV6-7 is labeled an ORF, and its function is uncertain. The junction had 10 bases not matched to a gene; V was cut back by 2 bases and J by 5 bases. This CDR3 contains 16 residues. The CDR3 DNA reads TGTGCCAGCAGTTACCGACCAGGGGGCAAAGGGTATGGCTACACCTTC. This gives the protein CASSYRPGGKGYGYTF.

The CDR3 here is CASSQLLQGSLNYGYTF. In nucleotides, the CDR3 is TGTGCCAGCAGCCAGCTACTTCAGGGGTCCCTTAACTATGGCTACACCTTC. The chain joins TRBV14 to TRBJ1-2; tentative D call: TRBD1 (6 bases). Trimming stripped 3 bases from V and 1 base from J, with 18 bases between. The germline gives CDR1 SGHDN, CDR2 FVKESK. The CDR3 loop spans 17 amino acids. The full variable domain, rest sourced from reference TRBV14 and TRBJ1-2, is EAGVTQFPSHSVIEKGQTVTLRCDPISGHDNLYWYRRVMGKEIKFLLHFVKESKQDESGMPNNRFLAERTGGTYSTLKVQPAELEDSGVYFCASSQLLQGSLNYGYTFGSGTRLTVV.

The chain is built from TRBV6-6 and TRBJ2-5; D not certain. V was pared by 8 bases and J by 5 bases, with 12 bases between. Germline V gene sequence: CDR1 MNHNY, CDR2 SVGAGI (reference sequence). The CDR3 has 12 amino acids. This chain's CDR3 is CASGTRLETQYF. DNA for the CDR3: TGTGCCAGCGGTACGCGATTGGAGACCCAGTACTTC.

The chain recombines TRBV12-3 or TRBV12-4 with TRBJ2-5, with TRBD2 as a possible D gene (6 bases). The CDR3 has 13 residues. V was shortened by 1 base and J by 7 bases, with 10 bases between the two germline ends. CDR3 sequence (DNA): TGTGCCAGCAGTTTAGGCGGGGTGGGGACCCAGTACTTC. Its translation: CASSLGGVGTQYF.

The V and J genes are TRBV7-8 and TRBJ2-1, with 9 positions matching TRBD2. The germline V gene encodes CDR1 SGHVS and CDR2 FQNEAQ. Trimming cost V 5 bases and J 4 bases; bases outside gene matches: 9. The CDR3 extends over 16 amino acids. DNA for the CDR3: TGTGCCAGCAGCCCACGCGGGGGGGCAGGGTACAATGAGCAGTTCTTC. Protein: CASSPRGGAGYNEQFF. Full variable domain (remainder filled in from reference TRBV7-8 and TRBJ2-1): GAGVSQSPRYKVAKRGQDVALRCDPISGHVSLFWYQQALGQGPEFLTYFQNEAQLDKSGLPSDRFFAERPEGSVSTLKIQRTQQEDSAVYLCASSPRGGAGYNEQFFGPGTRLTVL.

The chain couples TRBV28 to TRBJ1-3, with D possibly being TRBD1 (6 bases). CDR3 size: 15 residues. Trimming shortened V by 10 bases and J by 1 base, and 17 bases separated the two germline ends. CDR1 MDHEN and CDR2 SYDVKM come from the germline V gene. The CDR3 loop is CATIPPGTSGNTIYF. In DNA form, the CDR3 reads TGTGCCACCATCCCCCCGGGGACATCTGGAAACACCATATATTTT.

This clone was recorded only once. The gene calls are TRBV16 and TRBJ1-2, with no clear D. V lost 0 bases and J 4 bases, leaving 6 bases between the germline ends. Looked up from germline, CDR1 is KGHSY and CDR2 is FQNENV. The CDR3 spans 13 residues. As DNA, the CDR3 is TGTGCCAGCAGCCAATCGAATAGCTATGGCTACACCTTC. This sequence encodes CASSQSNSYGYTF.

The V and J genes are TRBV2 and TRBJ2-2; a weak D match, TRBD1 (6 bases). The ends were cut back, 3 bases at V and 4 bases at J, with 18 bases in the middle. Germline V CDR1 and CDR2: SNHLY, FYNNEI. This CDR3 comprises 17 residues. The CDR3 DNA follows: TGTGCCAGCAGTGACGCGCGACAGGCAAGAGGCACCGGGGAGCTGTTTTTT. Translating it yields CASSDARQARGTGELFF.

This clone was counted only a few times. The chain carries TRBV4-1 and TRBJ2-3, with TRBD2 identical over 7 bases. With 1 base clipped from V and 2 bases from J, the junction kept 12 bases outside the gene matches. The CDR3 loop spans 18 amino acids. Germline CDR1 reads MGHRA; CDR2 reads YSYEKL. The CDR3 region is CASSQVGGSGNATDTQYF. CDR3 bases: TGCGCCAGCAGCCAAGTGGGAGGGAGCGGGAACGCCACAGATACGCAGTATTTT.

The chain uses TRBV6-5 and TRBJ2-7; no definite D call. This CDR3 region has 14 residues. Trimming stripped 0 bases from V and 7 bases from J, with 13 bases between. Germline assignment: CDR1 MNHEY and CDR2 SVGAGI. The CDR3 sequence: CASSYSMKVGEQYF. The CDR3 DNA reads as TGTGCCAGCAGTTACTCAATGAAGGTCGGGGAGCAGTACTTC.

This sequence joins TRBV5-5 and TRBJ2-2; D possibly corresponds to TRBD2 (6 bases). V shed 4 bases and J shed 4 bases, with 14 bases lying between them. From germline, CDR1 is SGHKS and CDR2 YYEKEE (reference sequence). There are 15 residues in the CDR3. This CDR3 is CASSGGGPSTGELFF. CDR3 nucleotides: TGTGCCAGCAGCGGCGGAGGGCCCAGCACCGGGGAGCTGTTTTTT.

This clone came up once. The chain uses TRBV12-3 or TRBV12-4 and TRBJ1-5, with 7 bases aligning to TRBD1. This CDR3 contains 13 residues. Trimming removed 7 bases from V and 3 bases from J; junction bases left unmatched: 3. CDR3 in amino acids: CASTTGVNQPQHF. The CDR3, as DNA: TGTGCCAGCACCACAGGGGTCAATCAGCCCCAGCATTTT.

The chain joins TRBV6-2 or TRBV6-3 to TRBJ1-5; 9 nucleotides line up with TRBD1. The CDR3 consists of 15 residues. Per the germline V gene, CDR1 is MNHEY and CDR2 is SVGEGT. With V trimmed by 2 bases and J by 6 bases, 5 bases remained unmatched. The CDR3 loop reads CASSYRPQGAQPQHF. As DNA, the CDR3 is TGTGCCAGCAGTTACCGTCCACAGGGGGCTCAGCCCCAGCATTTT.

The chain couples TRBV10-3 to TRBJ2-1; 12 bases are a match to TRBD2. The germline V gene has CDR1 ENHRY and CDR2 SYGVKD. Unmatched junction bases numbered 10, after V lost 8 bases and J lost 11 bases. The CDR3 runs to 14 residues. The CDR3 here is CAIGGRLAGGQQFF. The CDR3 coding sequence is TGTGCCATCGGCGGTAGGCTAGCGGGAGGGCAGCAGTTCTTC.

This clone was detected only a few times. The chain joins TRBV28 to TRBJ2-7, with 7 bases matching TRBD2. Trimming took 6 bases from V and 0 from J; bases not matched to a gene: 5. Germline-derived CDR1 and CDR2 are MDHEN and SYDVKM. This CDR3 spans 14 amino acids. The CDR3 bases are TGTGCCAGCAGGGGCGGGGGTGCCTCCTACGAGCAGTACTTC. Its translation is CASRGGGASYEQYF. Together with reference TRBV28 and TRBJ2-7, the CDR3 gives the full variable domain: DVKVTQSSRYLVKRTGEKVFLECVQDMDHENMFWYRQDPGLGLRLIYFSYDVKMKEKGDIPEGYSVSREKKERFSLILESASTNQTSMYLCASRGGGASYEQYFGPGTRLTVT.

This clone was counted between two and nine times. This rearrangement joins TRBV5-4 to TRBJ2-5, with TRBD2 identical over 10 bases. The CDR3 runs to 14 residues. Germline CDR1 and CDR2: SGHNT and YYREEE (reference sequence). V shed 0 bases, J shed 4 bases, and the junction held 0 bases outside the gene matches. CDR3 protein: CASSLGLAGETQYF. In nucleotides, the CDR3 is TGTGCCAGCAGCTTGGGACTAGCGGGAGAGACCCAGTACTTC.

This clone was counted a single time. The rearrangement uses TRBV30 and TRBJ1-5; 7 bases are shared with TRBD1. Trimming at V came to 2 bases and at J to 4 bases, leaving 2 bases not matched to a gene. The CDR3 runs 13 residues. Germline values: CDR1 GTSNPN, CDR2 SVGIG (reference sequence). This CDR3 is CAWSIQGNQPQHF. DNA for the CDR3: TGTGCCTGGAGTATACAGGGGAATCAGCCCCAGCATTTT.

This clone occurred once. V and J are TRBV6-5 and TRBJ1-2; a weak D match, TRBD1 (5 bases). CDR3 length equals 13 residues. V shed 6 bases and J shed 4 bases, with 12 bases lying between them. Germline V gives CDR1 MNHEY, CDR2 SVGAGI. CDR3 sequence: CASSKGRGYGYTF. For the CDR3, the DNA is TGTGCCAGCAGCAAGGGGAGGGGCTATGGCTACACCTTC.

V gene TRBV28 combines with J gene TRBJ1-5, with TRBD1 matching 8 bases. The CDR3 has 13 amino acids. The germline V gene has CDR1 MDHEN and CDR2 SYDVKM. V shed 6 bases, J shed 7 bases, and the junction held 5 bases outside the gene matches. CDR3 loop: CASSWTGRQPQHF. As DNA, the CDR3 is TGTGCCAGCAGCTGGACAGGGAGACAGCCCCAGCATTTT. Combining the CDR3 with reference TRBV28 and TRBJ1-5 gives the whole variable domain DVKVTQSSRYLVKRTGEKVFLECVQDMDHENMFWYRQDPGLGLRLIYFSYDVKMKEKGDIPEGYSVSREKKERFSLILESASTNQTSMYLCASSWTGRQPQHFGDGTRLSIL.

This chain connects TRBV7-2 to TRBJ1-3; D remains ambiguous. The ends were cut back, 1 base at V and 4 bases at J, with 5 bases in the middle. The V gene's germline CDR1 is SGHTA and CDR2 FQGNSA. This CDR3 is 13 amino acids long. The CDR3 bases are TGTGCCAGCAGCTTAGGGAGGGGAAACACCATATATTTT. This encodes CASSLGRGNTIYF.

The chain couples TRBV30 to TRBJ1-2, with D possibly being TRBD1 (5 bases). The germline gives CDR1 GTSNPN, CDR2 SVGIG (reference sequence). Trimming cost V 1 base and J 4 bases, with 7 bases left between them. The CDR3 consists of 12 residues. The CDR3 nucleotides are TGTGCCTGGAGTGCCGGGGGCTATGGCTACACCTTC. Translating gives CAWSAGGYGYTF.

This chain links TRBV6-2 or TRBV6-3 with TRBJ1-1; the D is unclear. The germline CDR1 and CDR2 sequences are MNHEY and SVGEGT. The CDR3 totals 13 residues. Trimming pared 2 bases from V and 4 bases from J, leaving 8 bases between. CDR3 protein: CASSYVAGTEAFF. The CDR3 DNA follows: TGTGCCAGCAGTTACGTGGCGGGCACTGAAGCTTTCTTT.

The V call is TRBV5-6, the J call TRBJ2-1; the match to TRBD2 covers 11 bases. From germline, CDR1 is SGHDT and CDR2 YYEEEE. CDR3 length equals 15 residues. The V segment lost 3 bases and the J segment 2 bases; nucleotides outside the gene matches: 1. The CDR3 DNA reads TGTGCCAGCAGCTCGGGACTAGCGGCCTACAATGAGCAGTTCTTC. This encodes CASSSGLAAYNEQFF.

This chain connects TRBV5-4 to TRBJ2-5; 10 bases line up with TRBD1. CDR1 is SGHNT, CDR2 YYREEE, per germline (reference sequence). With 5 bases clipped from V and 4 bases from J, the junction kept 11 bases outside the gene matches. The CDR3 contains 16 residues. CDR3 sequence: CASSFPDRGPRETQYF. For the CDR3, the DNA is TGTGCCAGCAGTTTTCCCGACAGGGGGCCGAGAGAGACCCAGTACTTC.